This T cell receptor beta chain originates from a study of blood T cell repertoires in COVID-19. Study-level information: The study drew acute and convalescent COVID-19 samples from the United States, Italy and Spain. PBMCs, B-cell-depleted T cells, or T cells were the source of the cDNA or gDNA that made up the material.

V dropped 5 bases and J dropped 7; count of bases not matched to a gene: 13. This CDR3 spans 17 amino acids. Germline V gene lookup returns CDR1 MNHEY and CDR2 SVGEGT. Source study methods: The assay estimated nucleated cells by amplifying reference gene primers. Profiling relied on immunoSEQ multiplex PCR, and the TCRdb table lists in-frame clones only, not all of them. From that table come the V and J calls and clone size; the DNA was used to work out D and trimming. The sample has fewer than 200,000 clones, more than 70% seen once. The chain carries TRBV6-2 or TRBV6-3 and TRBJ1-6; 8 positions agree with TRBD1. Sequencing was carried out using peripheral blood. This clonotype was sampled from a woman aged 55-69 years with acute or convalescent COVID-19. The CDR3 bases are TGTGCCAGCAGTAAATCGGGACAGGACCCTAGGAATTCACCCCTCCACTTT. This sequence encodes CASSKSGQDPRNSPLHF.